These 5 T cell receptor beta chains came from one sample sequenced in a study of graft-versus-host responses after intestinal transplantation (TCRdb year 2021). Intraepithelial and lamina propria lymphocytes were isolated from graft specimens using dithiothreitol, EDTA incubations and collagenase D digestion. Library preparation used the immunoSEQ multiplex PCR assay. TCRdb limited this immuneACCESS table to in-frame rearrangements with V and J called. A share of clones is missing; checked studies link under half to unresolved V genes, and the rest is unexplained. The sample table shows several thousand clones, and approximately 80% are seen once. The ten largest account for approximately 7% of the sample. The sequenced sample was ileum tissue, obtained around 17 and 21 days after intestinal transplantation. These receptors originate from a human patient who received an intestinal transplant, so some T cells may come from the graft donor.

The genes are TRBV10-3 and TRBJ1-2; TRBD1 agrees at 7 bases. Looked up from germline, CDR1 is ENHRY and CDR2 is SYGVKD. Trimming at V came to 5 bases and at J to 4 bases, leaving 1 base not matched to a gene. The CDR3 sequence is 12 residues long. The CDR3 DNA follows: TGTGCCATCAGTAGGGACAGCTATGGCTACACCTTC. Translation: CAISRDSYGYTF.

This clone was observed a handful of times. Different DNA sequences within this sample yield the same CDR3. This chain connects TRBV9 to TRBJ2-3; D is possibly TRBD1 (6 bases). V was clipped by 3 bases and J by 0 bases, with 14 bases between them. Germline V CDR1 and CDR2: SGDLS, YYNGEE. CDR3 length: 16 residues. Here the CDR3 DNA reads TGTGCCAGCAGCGCCAAGACAGGATATAGCACAGATACGCAGTATTTT. Its translation: CASSAKTGYSTDTQYF. Looking up the rest from reference TRBV9 and TRBJ2-3 gives the full variable domain: DSGVTQTPKHLITATGQRVTLRCSPRSGDLSVYWYQQSLDQGLQFLIQYYNGEERAKGNILERFSAQQFPDLHSELNLSSLELGDSALYFCASSAKTGYSTDTQYFGPGTRLTVL.

This chain connects TRBV5-1 to TRBJ2-3; 10 bases fit TRBD2. This CDR3 region has 16 residues. CDR1 is SGHRS and CDR2 is YFSETQ in the germline V gene. V shed 0 bases and J 4 bases; nucleotides not matched to a gene: 5. CDR3 nucleotide sequence: TGCGCCAGCAGCTTGGGACTAGCGGGTAGCGCAGATACGCAGTATTTT. Protein sequence: CASSLGLAGSADTQYF.

This clone was observed a few times. The rearrangement links TRBV7-9 to TRBJ1-3; D is uncertain. The CDR3 runs 15 residues. Germline assignment: CDR1 SEHNR and CDR2 FQNEAQ (reference sequence). With 3 bases removed from V and 0 bases from J, the gap between germline ends came to 9 bases. This chain's CDR3 is CASSFPRTSGNTIYF. CDR3 coding DNA: TGTGCCAGCAGCTTTCCGCGTACCTCTGGAAACACCATATATTTT.

The V call is TRBV9, the J call TRBJ2-7, with 7 bases matching TRBD2. CDR1 and CDR2 (germline): SGDLS, YYNGEE. The CDR3 spans 12 residues. The junction had 5 bases not matched to a gene; V was cut back by 4 bases and J by 7 bases. The CDR3 loop is CASSMMGGEQYF. CDR3 sequence (DNA): TGTGCCAGCAGCATGATGGGGGGGGAGCAGTACTTC.